This T cell receptor beta chain was identified in a study of shared clonotypes between healthy human individuals. Across the study: CD4 naive cells filled three plates per donor, CD4 memory three, CD8 naive two and CD8 memory one.

Here immunoSEQ multiplex PCR was the method, and the copy in TCRdb shows in-frame clones only, minus some. The data contain 600,000 to 750,000 clones, about two thirds of them singletons. The receptor was derived from a woman in her twenties or thirties in good health. The source material was memory CD4+ T cells sorted from blood. Indicated subset: CD45RA-negative fraction.

The CDR3 nucleotides are TGTGCCAGCAGCTTCCGGACTGGAGATACGCAGTATTTT. Protein sequence: CASSFRTGDTQYF. This chain links TRBV9 with TRBJ2-3; D might be TRBD2 (5 bases). Germline assignment: CDR1 SGDLS and CDR2 YYNGEE. This CDR3 has 13 residues. V lost 4 bases to trimming and J lost 5 bases, with 11 bases between them.